This T cell receptor beta chain is drawn from a study of chemoradiotherapy in HPV16-positive cancers. V lost 4 bases and J lost 6, with 19 bases in between. This CDR3 comprises 15 residues. In germline, CDR1 is SGHDN, CDR2 FVKESK. The sample holds one count of this clone. The data were produced by immunoSEQ multiplex PCR, yet TCRdb's version contains in-frame clones alone and is incomplete. This table holds a few thousand clones, 79% found once. The V call is TRBV14, the J call TRBJ2-7; maybe TRBD1 (5 bases). The sequenced sample was tumor tissue, obtained from a patient who underwent chemoradiotherapy. This TCR derives from a human donor with HPV-associated anogenital cancer. The CDR3 loop reads CASSLFQGGISEQYF. CDR3 nucleotide sequence: TGTGCCAGCAGCCTTTTTCAGGGTGGGATTTCCGAGCAGTACTTC.